This is a list of T cell receptor beta chains from one sample in a study of blood T cell repertoires in COVID-19. Method: immunoSEQ multiplex PCR; TCRdb's copy keeps in-frame clones and lacks some. Altogether fewer than 400,000 clones are present, 80% to 90% being singletons, with the ten largest covering more than 5%. Source material: PBMCs or T cells enriched from blood (not recorded which). The receptors derive from a man aged 25-40 years who had recovered from COVID-19. CDR3s include the opening cysteine and the closing phenylalanine or tryptophan. The D gene is left open where the match is weak. Clone size is shown for a subset of rows, as once, few, many or a class of expanded clone.

12	.	TRBJ2-1	.	TRBV3-1/TRBV3-2	CASRGVVNEQFF	TGTGCCAGCAGAGGGGTTGTAAATGAGCAGTTCTTC
15	.	TRBJ1-1	once	TRBV6-5	CASRDAGQLNTEAFF	TGTGCCAGCAGGGACGCTGGACAGCTAAACACTGAAGCTTTCTTT
13	.	TRBJ2-5	.	TRBV5-5	CASSLDGGETQYF	TGTGCCAGCAGCTTGGATGGGGGGGAGACCCAGTACTTC
12	.	TRBJ1-4	.	TRBV12-3/TRBV12-4	CASGRLLEKLFF	TGTGCCAGCGGGAGACTGCTTGAAAAACTGTTTTTT
16	.	TRBJ1-2	.	TRBV5-6	CASSLVDSNINYGYTF	TGTGCCAGCAGCTTGGTTGACAGCAATATTAACTATGGCTACACCTTC
17	TRBD1	TRBJ1-2	.	TRBV28	CASRTPLGQGINYGYTF	TGTGCCAGCAGGACTCCCCTCGGACAGGGAATTAACTATGGCTACACCTTC
12	.	TRBJ1-1	.	TRBV24-1	CATSDGGGEAFF	TGTGCCACCAGTGATGGGGGGGGTGAAGCTTTCTTT
13	.	TRBJ1-2	.	TRBV6-1	CASSEETDYGYTF	TGTGCCAGCAGTGAAGAGACAGATTATGGCTACACCTTC
13	.	TRBJ2-7	.	TRBV10-1	CASSESSSYEQYF	TGCGCCAGCAGTGAGTCCAGCTCCTACGAGCAGTACTTC
14	.	TRBJ1-5	.	TRBV6-5	CASSPGGGSQPQHF	TGTGCCAGCAGTCCGGGAGGGGGGAGTCAGCCCCAGCATTTT
14	.	TRBJ1-6	.	TRBV30	CAWNIFSYNSPLHF	TGTGCCTGGAACATATTCTCCTATAATTCACCCCTCCACTTT